What follows are 3 T cell receptor beta chains derived from one specimen sequenced in a study of CXCR3-negative and CXCR3-positive naive CD8 T cells. Overall study results and limits: CXCR3-expressing naive cells carried TRB CDR3s more hydrophobic than those of CXCR3-negative naive cells.

UMI-tagged TRB cDNA libraries were built via 5' RACE. TCRdb reanalyzed the 5' RACE reads and collapses them to one entry per CDR3 protein, without DNA. The sample's table shows approximately 96,000 distinct CDR3 sequences. The antigens these receptors bind are not known. Sequenced material: naive CXCR3+ CD8+ T cells from blood. The sample's subset: CD45RO-CCR7+CD27+CD95- naive CD8+ T cells expressing CXCR3 (TNR3+). The receptors were sampled from a human donor in good health. Some clones in this sample may be carry-over from other donors' samples.

Here the CDR3 reads CASSYSQGGNYGYTF. This chain uses TRBV6-6 with TRBJ1-2; with no DNA, the TCRdb D assignment of TRBD1 cannot be verified. Germline assignment: CDR1 MNHNY and CDR2 SVGAGI (reference sequence). This CDR3 is 15 amino acids long.

The chain links TRBV9 to TRBJ2-3; TCRdb calls TRBD2, which cannot be checked without DNA. The CDR3 is made up of 15 amino acids. Germline CDR1 SGDLS, CDR2 YYNGEE. CDR3 sequence reads: CASCPSGGGADTQYF.

The V and J genes are TRBV29-1 and TRBJ2-2; the D gene TCRdb calls, TRBD2, cannot be checked with no DNA. The germline V gene encodes CDR1 SQVTM and CDR2 ANQGSEA. CDR3 length: 13 amino acids. The CDR3 protein is CSVTRTEAGELFF.